This T cell receptor beta chain was sequenced for a study of blood T cells in healthy people across ages. Through a sample-barcoded 5' primer and a J-beta primer mix, a second PCR was run for roughly 6 to 11 cycles. MiXCR was run by TCRdb on the 5' RACE reads, yielding one entry per CDR3 protein. The sample shows 540,000 or so distinct CDR3 sequences, under 55% of them seen only once. Trimming took off 8 bases at V and 10 bases at J, with 23 bases between the two ends. The CDR3 has 14 amino acids. The chain links TRBV12-3 or TRBV12-4 to TRBJ1-2, with a tentative D call TRBD1 (5 bases). The receptor was isolated from an elderly man in good health. Input material: blood. The CDR3 coding sequence is TGTGCCAGCGAGGCACAGGCTAACTCCCTCCTCTACACCTTC. It is translated as CASEAQANSLLYTF.